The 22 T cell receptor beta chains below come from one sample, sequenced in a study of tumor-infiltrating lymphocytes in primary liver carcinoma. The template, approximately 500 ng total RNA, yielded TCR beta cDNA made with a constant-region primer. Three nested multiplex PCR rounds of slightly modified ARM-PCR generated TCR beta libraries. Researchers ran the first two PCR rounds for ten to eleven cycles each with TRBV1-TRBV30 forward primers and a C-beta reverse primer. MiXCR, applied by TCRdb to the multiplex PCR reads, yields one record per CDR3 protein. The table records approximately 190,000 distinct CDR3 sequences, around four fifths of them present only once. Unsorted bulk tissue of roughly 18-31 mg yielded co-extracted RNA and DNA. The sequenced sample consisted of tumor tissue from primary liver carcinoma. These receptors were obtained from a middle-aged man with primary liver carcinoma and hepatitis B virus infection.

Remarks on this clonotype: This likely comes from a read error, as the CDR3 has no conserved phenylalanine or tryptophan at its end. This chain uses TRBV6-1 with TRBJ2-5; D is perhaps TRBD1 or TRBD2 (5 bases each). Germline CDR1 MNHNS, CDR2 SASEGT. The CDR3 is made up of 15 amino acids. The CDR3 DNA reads TGTGCTAGCAGCCCCGAGAGGGGTATGGTGCAGACCCAGTACATC. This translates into CASSPERGMVQTQYI.

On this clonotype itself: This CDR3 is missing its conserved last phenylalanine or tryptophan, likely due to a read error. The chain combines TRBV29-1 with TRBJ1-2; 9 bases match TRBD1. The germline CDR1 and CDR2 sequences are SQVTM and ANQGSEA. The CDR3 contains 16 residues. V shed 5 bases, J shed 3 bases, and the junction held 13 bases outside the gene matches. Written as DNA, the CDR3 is TGCAGCGTTAAAAAGAGTCAGGGGGACAGGGACTATGGCTACACCATC. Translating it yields CSVKKSQGDRDYGYTI.

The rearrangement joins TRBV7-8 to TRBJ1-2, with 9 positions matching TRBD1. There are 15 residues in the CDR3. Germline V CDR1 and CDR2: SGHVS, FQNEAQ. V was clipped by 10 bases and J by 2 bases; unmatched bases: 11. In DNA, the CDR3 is TGTGCCAATAGCCCACGGACAGGGGTGAACTATGGCTACACCTTC. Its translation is CANSPRTGVNYGYTF.

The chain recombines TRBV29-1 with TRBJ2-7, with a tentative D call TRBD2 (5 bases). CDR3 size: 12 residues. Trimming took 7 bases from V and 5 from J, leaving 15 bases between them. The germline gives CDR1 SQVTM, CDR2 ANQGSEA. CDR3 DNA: TGCAGCGGGGGTCGGGGTAATGACGAGCAGTACTTC. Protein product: CSGGRGNDEQYF.

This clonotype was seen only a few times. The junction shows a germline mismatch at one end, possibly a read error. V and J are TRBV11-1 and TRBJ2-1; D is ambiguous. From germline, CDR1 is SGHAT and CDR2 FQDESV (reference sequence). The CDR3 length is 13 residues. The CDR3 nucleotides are TGTGCCAGGAGCGTTGGTCTGAACAATGAGCAGATCTTC. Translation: CARSVGLNNEQIF.

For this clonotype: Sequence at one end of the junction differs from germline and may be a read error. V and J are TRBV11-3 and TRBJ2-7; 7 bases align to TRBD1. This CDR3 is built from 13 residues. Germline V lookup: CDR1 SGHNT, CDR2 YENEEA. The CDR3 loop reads CVSSVGQSYKQYF. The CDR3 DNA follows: TGTGTCAGCAGCGTGGGACAGTCCTACAAGCAGTATTTC.

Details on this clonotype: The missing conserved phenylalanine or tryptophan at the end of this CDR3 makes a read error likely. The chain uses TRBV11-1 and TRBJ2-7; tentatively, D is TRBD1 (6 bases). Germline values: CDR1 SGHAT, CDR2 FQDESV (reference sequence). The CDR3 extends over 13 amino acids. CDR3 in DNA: TGTGTCAGTAGGGGGAAGCGATCCTACGAGCAGTACTGC. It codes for CVSRGKRSYEQYC.

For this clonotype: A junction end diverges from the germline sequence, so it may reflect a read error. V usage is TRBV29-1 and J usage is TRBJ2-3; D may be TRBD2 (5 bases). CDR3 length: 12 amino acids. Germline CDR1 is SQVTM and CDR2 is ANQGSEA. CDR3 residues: CSVETPGDKQYF. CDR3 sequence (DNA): TGTAGCGTTGAGACTCCAGGAGATAAGCAGTATTTT.

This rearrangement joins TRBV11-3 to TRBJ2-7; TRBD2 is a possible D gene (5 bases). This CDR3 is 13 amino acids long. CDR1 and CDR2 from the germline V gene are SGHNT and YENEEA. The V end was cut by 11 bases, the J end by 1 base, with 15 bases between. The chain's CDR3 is CACNVGESYEQYF. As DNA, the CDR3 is TGTGCCTGCAACGTGGGAGAGTCCTACGAGCAGTACTTC.

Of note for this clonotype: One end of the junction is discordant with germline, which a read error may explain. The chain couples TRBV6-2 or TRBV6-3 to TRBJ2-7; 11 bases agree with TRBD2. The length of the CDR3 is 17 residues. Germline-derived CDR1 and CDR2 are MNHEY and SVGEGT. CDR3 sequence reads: CASYSGREGDLSYEEYF. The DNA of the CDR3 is TGTGCCAGCTATAGCGGGAGGGAAGGAGATCTCTCCTACGAGGAGTACTTC.

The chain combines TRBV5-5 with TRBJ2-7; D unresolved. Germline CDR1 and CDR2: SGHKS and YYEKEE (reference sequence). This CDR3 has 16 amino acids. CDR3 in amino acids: CASNLAQTEANYEQYV. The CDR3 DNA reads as TGTGCCAGCAACTTGGCACAGACCGAGGCGAACTACGAGCAGTACGTC.

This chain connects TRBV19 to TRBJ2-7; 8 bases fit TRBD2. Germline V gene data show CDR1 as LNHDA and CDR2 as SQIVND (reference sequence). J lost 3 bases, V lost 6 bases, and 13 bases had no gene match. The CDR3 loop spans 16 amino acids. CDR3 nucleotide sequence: TGTGCCAGTAGCCCGGGTTATCGGGAGGGTTTCTACGAGCAGTACTTC. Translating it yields CASSPGYREGFYEQYF.

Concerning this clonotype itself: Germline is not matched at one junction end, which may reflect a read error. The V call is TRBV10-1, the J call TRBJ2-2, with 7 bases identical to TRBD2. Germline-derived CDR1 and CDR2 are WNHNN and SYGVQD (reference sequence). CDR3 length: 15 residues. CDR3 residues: CASSEFSGRTGELIF. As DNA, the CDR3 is TGCGCCAGCAGTGAGTTTAGCGGGCGAACCGGGGAGTTGATTTTT.

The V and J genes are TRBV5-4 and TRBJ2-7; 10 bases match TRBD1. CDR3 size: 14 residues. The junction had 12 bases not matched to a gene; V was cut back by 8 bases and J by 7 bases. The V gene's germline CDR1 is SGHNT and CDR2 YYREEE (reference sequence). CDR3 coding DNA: TGTGCCAGTAGCCACGAAAGGACAGGGGGAGAGCAGTACTTC. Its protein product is CASSHERTGGEQYF.

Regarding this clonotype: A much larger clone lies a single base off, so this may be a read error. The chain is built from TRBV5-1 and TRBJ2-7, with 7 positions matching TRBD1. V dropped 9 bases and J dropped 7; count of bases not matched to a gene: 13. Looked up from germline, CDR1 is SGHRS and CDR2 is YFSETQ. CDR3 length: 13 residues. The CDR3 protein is CANRQGAGWEQYF. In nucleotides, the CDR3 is TGCGCCAACCGACAGGGAGCTGGATGGGAGCAGTACTTC.

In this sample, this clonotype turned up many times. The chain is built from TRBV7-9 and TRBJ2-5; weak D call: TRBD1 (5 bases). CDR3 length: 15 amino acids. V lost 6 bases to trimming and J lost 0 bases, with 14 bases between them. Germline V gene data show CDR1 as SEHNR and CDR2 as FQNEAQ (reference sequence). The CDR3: CASRRTGLYQETQYF. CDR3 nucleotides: TGTGCCAGCAGACGAACAGGCCTTTACCAAGAGACCCAGTACTTC.

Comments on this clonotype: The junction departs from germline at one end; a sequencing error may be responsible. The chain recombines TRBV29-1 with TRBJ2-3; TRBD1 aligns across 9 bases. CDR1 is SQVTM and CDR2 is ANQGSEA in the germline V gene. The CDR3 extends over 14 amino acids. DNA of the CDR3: TGCAGCGATTCCTGGACAGGGGCGTCAGATACGCAATATTTT. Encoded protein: CSDSWTGASDTQYF.

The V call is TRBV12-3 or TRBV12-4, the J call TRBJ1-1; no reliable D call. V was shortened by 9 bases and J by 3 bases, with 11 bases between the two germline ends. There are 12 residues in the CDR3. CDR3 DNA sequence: TGTGCCAGAAGCCCGATTGACACTGAAGCTTTCTTT. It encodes CARSPIDTEAFF.

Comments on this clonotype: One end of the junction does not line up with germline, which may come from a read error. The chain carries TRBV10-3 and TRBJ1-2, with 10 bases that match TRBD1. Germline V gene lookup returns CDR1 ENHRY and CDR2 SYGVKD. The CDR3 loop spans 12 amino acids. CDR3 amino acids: CDTGTGERRYTF. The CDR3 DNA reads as TGTGACACCGGGACAGGGGAAAGGCGCTATACCTTC.

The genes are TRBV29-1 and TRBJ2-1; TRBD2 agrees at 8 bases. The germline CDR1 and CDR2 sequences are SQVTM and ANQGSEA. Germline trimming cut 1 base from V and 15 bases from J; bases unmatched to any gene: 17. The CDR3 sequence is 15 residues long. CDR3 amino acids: CSVEGETSAEYDLFF. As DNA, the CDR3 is TGCAGCGTTGAAGGGGAGACTAGCGCTGAGTATGATCTGTTCTTC.

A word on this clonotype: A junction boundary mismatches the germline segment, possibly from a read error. The CDR3 loop is CACSSRTSGRSGELFF. The CDR3 nucleotides read TGTGCCTGCAGCTCGAGGACTAGCGGGAGGTCTGGGGAGCTGTTTTTC. The chain links TRBV13 to TRBJ2-2, with 14 bases that match TRBD2. The CDR3 consists of 16 residues. Looked up from germline, CDR1 is PRHDT and CDR2 is FYEKMQ (reference sequence).

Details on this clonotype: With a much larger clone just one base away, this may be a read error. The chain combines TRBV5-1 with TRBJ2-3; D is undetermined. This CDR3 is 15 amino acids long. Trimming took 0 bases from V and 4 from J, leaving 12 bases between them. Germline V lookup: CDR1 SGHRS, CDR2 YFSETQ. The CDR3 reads CASSLEGFTSDTQYF. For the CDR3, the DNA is TGCGCCAGCAGCTTGGAAGGCTTTACCTCAGATACGCAGTATTTT.